This TCR beta chain was found in a study of blood T cell repertoires in COVID-19. Study as a whole: Acute and convalescent COVID-19 specimens originated in the United States, Italy and Spain. From T cells, B-cell-depleted T cells, or PBMCs came the material, which was cDNA or gDNA.

V was pared by 6 bases and J by 3 bases, with 3 bases of the junction left unmatched. The CDR3 contains 14 residues. The germline gives CDR1 WSHSY, CDR2 SAAADI. Participant age was roughly 18 to 89 years, and participants resided in about two dozen US areas. Study processing details: Estimation of nucleated cell counts was performed using reference gene primer amplification. TCRdb keeps only in-frame clones here, not all; method: immunoSEQ multiplex PCR. Clonal size and the V and J genes are those of that table, whereas D and trimming came from the DNA. The sample has a few hundred thousand clones; about 86% are singletons.

The V gene is TRBV10-2, the J gene TRBJ2-3, with 10 nucleotides matching TRBD2. The sample consisted of PBMCs or T cells enriched from blood (not recorded which). The source is a man over 45 who had recovered from COVID-19. The CDR3 reads CASRPAGGTDTQYF. In DNA, the CDR3 is TGCGCCAGCAGACCAGCGGGAGGGACAGATACGCAGTATTTT.